This T cell receptor beta chain was captured by sequencing in a study of cytotoxic CD8 clonotypes in ibrutinib-treated CLL. Study at large: The study included eleven to twelve relapsed/refractory and roughly 15 treatment-naive patients; under 18 had IGHV unmutated disease.

Remarks on this clone: Its antigen remains unidentified.

The study, taken as a whole, reports: Elevated clonality accompanied ibrutinib response, with a return toward baseline values at progression.

TCRdb's copy holds only in-frame clones and misses some; the assay was immunoSEQ multiplex PCR. Of 40,000 to 55,000 clones in the sample, 70% to 90% were seen once. The receptor's source is a human donor with chronic lymphocytic leukemia. The sequences come from PBMCs, collected after 24 months of ibrutinib treatment.

The CDR3 DNA sequence: TGTGCCAGCAGCCGGATCCGCGGTTACGAGCAGTACTTC. Translated, it gives CASSRIRGYEQYF. V is TRBV7-9 and J is TRBJ2-7; D gene ambiguous. The CDR3 extends over 13 amino acids. Germline CDR1 reads SEHNR; CDR2 reads FQNEAQ (reference sequence). V was pared by 5 bases and J by 4 bases, with 12 bases between.